The rows below give T cell receptor beta chains drawn from one sample of a study of blood T cell repertoires in COVID-19. The table came from immunoSEQ multiplex PCR; TCRdb's copy has only in-frame clones and leaves some out. The data show some 340,000 clones, with 85% seen just once and 3.5% to 4% held by the top ten. The sample consisted of peripheral blood. The receptors were gathered from a woman aged 18-35 years with acute or convalescent COVID-19. CDR3s include the opening cysteine and the closing phenylalanine or tryptophan. A D gene is named only where the DNA matches it firmly. Clone size, where shown, is once, few, many, or a class for clones that have expanded.

D gene	clone size	V gene	J gene	CDR3 protein	CDR3 DNA
.	once	TRBV29-1	TRBJ1-1	CSVGGAVNTEAFF	TGCAGCGTGGGGGGGGCCGTGAACACTGAAGCTTTCTTT
TRBD2	.	TRBV7-8	TRBJ2-5	CASSPPLAGGPRPQETQYF	TGTGCCAGCAGCCCTCCACTAGCGGGGGGGCCCCGGCCTCAAGAGACCCAGTACTTC
.	.	TRBV24-1	TRBJ1-1	CATSQDRSPGDTEAFF	TGTGCCACCAGTCAAGACAGATCCCCTGGGGACACTGAAGCTTTCTTT
TRBD1	.	TRBV27	TRBJ1-5	CASSWTGVSQPQHF	TGTGCCAGCAGTTGGACAGGGGTGAGTCAGCCCCAGCATTTT
.	.	TRBV5-6	TRBJ1-1	CASSLATGPNTEAFF	TGTGCCAGCAGCTTGGCGACAGGCCCTAACACTGAAGCTTTCTTT
.	.	TRBV7-6	TRBJ2-5	CASSLATTNQETQYF	TGTGCCAGCAGCTTAGCTACGACTAATCAAGAGACCCAGTACTTC
.	.	TRBV28	TRBJ1-5	CASSIINTGFGQPQHF	TGTGCCAGCAGTATCATAAATACAGGGTTTGGGCAGCCCCAGCATTTT
.	once	TRBV19	TRBJ1-2	CASSIDLAAGYTF	TGTGCCAGTAGTATAGATCTGGCCGCTGGCTACACCTTC
TRBD1	.	TRBV29-1	TRBJ1-1	CSVVPPGGTRGPGRTEAFF	TGCAGCGTTGTCCCCCCAGGGGGCACGAGGGGGCCCGGGCGGACTGAAGCTTTCTTT
TRBD2	.	TRBV11-2	TRBJ2-7	CASSLASGTSGSYEQYF	TGTGCCAGCAGCTTAGCTTCCGGGACTAGCGGCTCCTACGAGCAGTACTTC
TRBD1	.	TRBV9	TRBJ2-5	CASSPGDRPPETQYF	TGTGCCAGCAGCCCCGGGGACAGGCCCCCAGAGACCCAGTACTTC
.	.	TRBV30	TRBJ1-2	CAWSPSFADYGYTF	TGTGCCTGGAGCCCCTCGTTTGCGGACTATGGCTACACCTTC
.	.	TRBV5-1	TRBJ2-7	CASSPAQGNYFDEQYF	TGCGCCAGCAGCCCGGCCCAGGGGAATTATTTCGACGAGCAGTACTTC